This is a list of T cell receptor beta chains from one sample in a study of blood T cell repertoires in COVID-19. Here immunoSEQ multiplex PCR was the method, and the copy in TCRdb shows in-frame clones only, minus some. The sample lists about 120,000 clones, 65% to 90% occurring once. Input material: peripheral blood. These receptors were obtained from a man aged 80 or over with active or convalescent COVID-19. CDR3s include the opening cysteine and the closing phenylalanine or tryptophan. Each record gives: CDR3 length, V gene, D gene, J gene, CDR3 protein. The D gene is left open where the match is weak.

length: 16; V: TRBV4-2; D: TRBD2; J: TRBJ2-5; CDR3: CASSQDSGGPQETQYF
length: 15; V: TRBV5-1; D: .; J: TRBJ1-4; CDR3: CASSMGAGLGEKLFF
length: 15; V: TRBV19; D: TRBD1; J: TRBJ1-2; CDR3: CASRNQGARNYGYTF
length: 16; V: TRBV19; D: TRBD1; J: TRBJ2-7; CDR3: CASSIGNLQGAYEQYF
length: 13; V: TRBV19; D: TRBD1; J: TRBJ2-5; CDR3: CASSRDSQETQYF
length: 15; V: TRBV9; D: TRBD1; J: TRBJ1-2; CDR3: CASSPRDSELYGYTF
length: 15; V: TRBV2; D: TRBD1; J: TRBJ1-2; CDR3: CASRSPGQLYYGYTF
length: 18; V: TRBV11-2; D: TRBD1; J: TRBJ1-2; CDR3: CASSSPPTGISFGYGYTF
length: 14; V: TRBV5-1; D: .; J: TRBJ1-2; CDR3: CASSLGQEGYGYTF
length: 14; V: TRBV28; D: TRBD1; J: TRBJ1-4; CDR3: CASSLTGVYEKLFF
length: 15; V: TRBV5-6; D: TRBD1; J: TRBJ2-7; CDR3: CASSLRQGFTYEQYF
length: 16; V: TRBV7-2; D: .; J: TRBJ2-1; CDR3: CASSLYPEAYGGEQFF
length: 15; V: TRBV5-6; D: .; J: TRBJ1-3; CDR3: CASSLAGEPGNTIYF